This entry describes one T cell receptor beta chain. The antigen it binds to is not known. There are no base qualities to consult, and no much larger clone falls within one base. These data come from a study of cytomegalovirus exposure and HLA in healthy donors (TCRdb year 2017). Study-level background: According to an earlier analysis of around 600 of the donors, 150 million to 200 million T cells yielded roughly 110 million unique TCR beta sequences and 250 to 350 Gb of sequence data. An earlier analysis of around 580 of the donors used high-throughput TCR beta sequencing to judge whether each TCR beta V gene segment behaved as functional or pseudogenic. The study combined high-throughput TCR immunosequencing, statistical association of individual TCRs with disease status, and machine learning to predict cytomegalovirus infection status. Of the approximately 400 genotyped donors, around 81% fell in the genetic ancestry cluster associated with self-reported Caucasian donors. Among some 410 genotyped donors of the cohort, an average of approximately 220,000 unique TCR beta nucleotide sequences was sequenced per donor, of which about 18% were non-productive. The T cell repertoires of around 730 subjects were profiled by immunosequencing and related to cytomegalovirus serostatus. A later analysis re-analyzed previously published TCR beta repertoires from several hundred donors and added high-resolution HLA genotyping to study TCR occurrence patterns. In addition to the first cohort of 666 subjects, a separate validation cohort of 120 different subjects was used. The later analysis used no new phenotypic data to find candidate immune exposures, relying instead on TCR beta sequences and their occurrence across donors. In a later genetic analysis, genome-wide SNP genotypes for about 55% of the roughly 700 donors were used, and that subset was treated as a discovery cohort. Donor age, sex, ethnicity and CMV serostatus were compiled together with the repertoire data. All discovery cohort repertoires had been generated using a single sequencing platform. Typing coverage varied by locus: roughly 620-640 donors for A, B, C, DRB1 and DQB1; around 560 for DQA1; around 610 for DPA1; about 450 for DPB1. Roughly five DR-DQ haplotypes were treated as single units for association and clustering because of strong linkage in the cohort. Class I and class II HLA loci were covered by the typing at four-digit resolution. The study was designed to test whether signatures of past pathogen exposure could be identified by cataloging public T cell receptors. Roughly 300 gigabases of sequencing data and 70 million to 100 million unique TCR sequences were included in an early release covering about 700 HLA-typed donors.

Measured from the cysteine to the phenylalanine, the CDR3 is 14 residues long. Only the CDR3 portion is preserved as DNA: 42 bases, with reading frame beginning at the first base. From a lookup of the germline V gene, CDR1 and CDR2 are SGHDT and YYEEEE. The junction shows trimming of 6 bases on V and 5 bases on J, plus 17 bases between the germline ends. The cohort comprised 666 healthy bone marrow donors. At the time of sampling, every cohort member was nominally healthy, though immune exposures that went unrecorded were likely present. The donor tested CMV seropositive, placing the donor among the 289 seropositive members of the cohort. Each donor provided a peripheral blood sample, and peripheral blood mononuclear cells were used for TCR beta sequencing. The Qiagen DNeasy Blood Extraction Kit was used to extract genomic DNA from the blood cell samples. The library was built by means of the immunoSEQ multiplex PCR assay. The multiplex PCR relied on a mix of 60 forward primers for TCR Vbeta segments and 13 reverse primers for TCR Jbeta segments. The CDR3 region of rearranged TCR beta genes was amplified from genomic DNA with a multiplex PCR assay. Amplified TCR beta libraries were sequenced as 87-base-pair reads on the Illumina HiSeq System. In the source study's methods: A later analysis tallied 75 million to 95 million unique TCR beta chains across the 666 repertoires, and some 10 million of those chains were shared by two or more donors. Raw reads were error-corrected and collapsed into unique sequences by a nearest-neighbor algorithm in which closely related sequences were merged to remove PCR and sequencing errors. To assign V, D and J gene segments, CDR3 sequences were aligned to IMGT reference sequences. For a sequence to be retained, at least a six-nucleotide match to both a V gene segment and a J gene segment was required. Rearrangements were called productive when the CDR3 lacked stop codons and stayed in frame with V and J; all others were non-productive. Following IMGT convention, CDR3 was defined as the stretch from the second conserved V-encoded cysteine up to the conserved J-encoded phenylalanine. The earlier analysis of about 500 of the donors excluded sequences that lacked an unambiguous match to a single V gene segment. An earlier analysis of 450 to 650 of the donors called V segments functional above 56.7% productive rearrangements and segregating when the between-donor standard deviation exceeded 5%. A statistical classification framework was developed to diagnose cytomegalovirus status using the catalog of TCR beta chain sequences. In a later analysis, TCR nucleotide sequences were compared against IMGT/GENE-DB human TR gene sequences so that V and J genes could be assigned. In a later analysis, CDR3 sequences and most-parsimonious VDJ recombination scenarios were assigned using the TCRdist pipeline. In a later analysis, every TCR beta chain was defined by the combination of its CDR3 amino acid sequence and its V-gene family, and reads without a unique V-gene family were dropped. To address suspected cross-contamination and a sequencing artifact, a later analysis removed approximately 590 highly shared, low-generation-probability nucleotide sequences. For each public chain, a later analysis derived a clonal expansion index from normalized ranks of inferred template counts within each repertoire. A later analysis computed generation probabilities with a VDJ recombination model fitted to out-of-frame rearrangements, and checked the results against IGoR. In a later analysis, hypergeometric tests were used to score TCR-TCR, TCR-HLA and TCR-CMV co-occurrence, with a repertoire-size bias correction applied to TCR pairs. In a later analysis, false discovery rates were estimated by permuting HLA or CMV assignments 20 times. In a later analysis, co-occurring TCRs were grouped using DBSCAN, with TCRdist sequence similarity added in when clustering inside HLA-allele-positive subsets. Co-occurrence clustering excluded repertoires with fewer than 30,000 or more than 120,000 public chains, plus five with anomalous nucleotide sharing. Drawn from immuneACCESS, this table holds only the in-frame rearrangements with V and J called that TCRdb kept. Clones are partly lost; checked studies trace under half to an unresolved V gene and leave the rest unexplained. For V, J and clone size, that table is used; D and trimming come from the DNA. For this sample there are approximately 100,000 clones; roughly three quarters appear just once. The ten top clones hold 9% to 15% of the sample.

Results and caveats for the whole study, not just this receptor: The presence/absence analyses assumed that sequencing depth was roughly uniform across donors, and that assumption may not be true. According to the authors, the approach could potentially be generalized to other disease states and immunological phenotypes. A later genetic analysis reported fewer N-insertions in productive TCRs among donors in an Asian-associated ancestry cluster than the roughly 700-donor mean. In a later analysis, the rate of TCR association differed among HLA loci, with DRB1 alleles having the most associated TCRs and HLA-C alleles having the fewest. In the study, 150 to 200 TCR beta chains were listed as associated with cytomegalovirus. Strong co-occurrence of HLA alleles, especially DR and DQ, made assigning TCR associations to individual alleles difficult. In vitro tests confirmed that a few of the cytomegalovirus-associated TCR beta chains recognize cytomegalovirus antigens. The classifier was reported to diagnose cytomegalovirus status with high specificity and sensitivity in both the original and validation cohorts. The earlier analysis of some 560 of the donors excluded some 15 rarely observed V segments, including chromosome 9 orphons, because counts were too low. An association between a missense DCLRE1C variant and V-gene and J-gene trimming of TCR beta chains was found in a later genetic analysis and replicated in an independent cohort. A later analysis found that HLA-associated TCR beta chains were more clonally expanded and had lower generation probabilities than equally common non-associated chains. While some public TCRs were present in many individuals, most TCR sequences turned up only very rarely across donors. A further reported finding was that TCR beta sequences accurately predicted the HLA-A and HLA-B alleles for most subjects in the first cohort. Only TCR beta chains were sequenced in this cohort, and the absence of alpha or paired-chain data limited detectable features. Specific HLA alleles were associated with 18,000 or so TCR beta sequences at a false discovery rate of 0.05 in a later analysis. The sequencing pipeline was judged likely to have produced a cluster of highly shared sequence variants as a technical artifact. For the cohort, immune exposure information was limited to CMV serostatus. In a later analysis, most CMV-associated TCR beta chains were found to appear HLA-restricted, with HLA associations seemingly driven largely by CMV exposure. Some IMGT-functional V segments, including TRBV6-2 and TRBV6-3, could not be told apart with the 87-base-pair reads, so those segments were excluded. In an earlier analysis of 587 of the donors, most TCR beta V segments appeared in productive rearrangements about 87% or about 30% of the time, broadly matching IMGT annotations. In a later analysis, several top co-occurrence clusters were reported to appear linked to parvovirus B19, influenza, CMV and Epstein-Barr virus. HLA typing was unavailable for some donors at each locus, so association tests used only the typed subset. Linkage disequilibrium might explain the correlated functional status among segregating V segments, but an unknown experimental factor could not be ruled out.

The receptor was derived from a woman between 35 and 50 years old in good health and CMV-seropositive. Input material: PBMCs. The chain is assembled from TRBV5-6 and TRBJ2-5; no D gene call is confident. CDR3 protein: CASKAWYAEETQYF. The DNA is TGTGCCAGCAAAGCTTGGTATGCGGAGGAGACCCAGTACTTC.